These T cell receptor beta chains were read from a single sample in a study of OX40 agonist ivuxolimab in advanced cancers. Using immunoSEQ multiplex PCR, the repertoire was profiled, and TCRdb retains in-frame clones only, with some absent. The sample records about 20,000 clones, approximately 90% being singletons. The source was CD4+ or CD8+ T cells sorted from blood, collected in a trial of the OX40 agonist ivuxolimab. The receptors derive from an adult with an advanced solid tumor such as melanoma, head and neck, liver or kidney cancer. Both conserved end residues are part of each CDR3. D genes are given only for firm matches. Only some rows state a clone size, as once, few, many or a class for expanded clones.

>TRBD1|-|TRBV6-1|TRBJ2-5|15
CASSEYRGLEETQYF
TGTGCCAGCAGTGAGTACAGGGGGCTTGAAGAGACCCAGTACTTC
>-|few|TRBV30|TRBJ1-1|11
CAWSVSTEAFF
TGTGCCTGGAGTGTGAGCACTGAAGCTTTCTTT
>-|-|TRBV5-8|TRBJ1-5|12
CASTHGNQPQHF
TGTGCCAGCACCCACGGCAATCAGCCCCAGCATTTT
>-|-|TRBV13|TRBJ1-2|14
CASSSGTDVNGYTF
TGTGCCAGCAGCTCAGGGACGGATGTTAATGGCTACACCTTC
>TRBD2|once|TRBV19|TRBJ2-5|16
CASSIIGLAGQETQYF
TGTGCCAGTAGTATAATTGGCCTAGCGGGCCAGGAGACCCAGTACTTC
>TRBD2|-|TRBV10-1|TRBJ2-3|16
CASSESLVPGTSSLYF
TGCGCCAGCAGTGAGTCTCTCGTTCCTGGGACTAGCAGCCTGTATTTT
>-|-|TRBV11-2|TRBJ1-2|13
CASSFEPRYGYTF
TGTGCCAGCAGCTTCGAGCCTCGTTATGGCTACACCTTC
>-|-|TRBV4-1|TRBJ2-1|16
CASSQVGGLGYNEQFF
TGCGCCAGCAGCCAAGTGGGGGGGCTGGGCTACAATGAGCAGTTCTTC
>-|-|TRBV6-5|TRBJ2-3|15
CASSGTRWGTDTQYF
TGTGCCAGCAGTGGTACCAGATGGGGCACAGATACGCAGTATTTT
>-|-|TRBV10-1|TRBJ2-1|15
CASSEFGTGYNEQFF
TGCGCCAGCAGTGAGTTCGGAACGGGGTACAATGAGCAGTTCTTC
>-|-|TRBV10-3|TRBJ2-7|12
CAIRMDTGEQYF
TGTGCCATCAGGATGGACACCGGCGAGCAGTACTTC
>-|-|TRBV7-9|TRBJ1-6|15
CASSSTLYGGSPLHF
TGTGCCAGCAGCTCCACCCTATATGGGGGCTCACCCCTCCACTTT
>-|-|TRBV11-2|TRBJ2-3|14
CASSLSGGTDTQYF
TGTGCCAGCAGCTTATCCGGGGGCACAGATACGCAGTATTTT
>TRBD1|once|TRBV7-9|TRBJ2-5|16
CASSPRPGQGLETQYF
TGTGCCAGCAGCCCCCGACCGGGACAGGGCCTGGAGACCCAGTACTTC
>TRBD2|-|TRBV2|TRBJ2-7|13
CASKGGGADEQYF
TGTGCCAGCAAGGGCGGGGGGGCCGACGAGCAGTACTTC
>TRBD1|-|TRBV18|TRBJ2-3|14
CASSGQGGTDTQYF
TGTGCCAGCTCAGGACAGGGGGGCACAGATACGCAGTATTTT
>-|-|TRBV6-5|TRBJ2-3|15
CASSYYPEGTDTQYF
TGTGCCAGCAGTTACTATCCAGAAGGCACAGATACGCAGTATTTT
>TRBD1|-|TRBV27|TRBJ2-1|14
CATEGTGLVSEQFF
TGTGCCACCGAGGGGACAGGGTTGGTAAGTGAGCAGTTCTTC
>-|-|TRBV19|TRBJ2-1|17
CASRAPRTKVSYNEQFF
TGTGCCAGTAGAGCCCCAAGGACAAAAGTCTCCTACAATGAGCAGTTCTTC
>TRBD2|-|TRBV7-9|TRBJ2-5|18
CASSLTDGTSGVQETQYF
TGTGCCAGCAGCTTAACTGACGGGACTAGCGGGGTGCAAGAGACCCAGTACTTC
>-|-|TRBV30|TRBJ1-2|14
CAKQEGEVYYGYTF
TGTGCCAAACAAGAGGGAGAGGTTTACTATGGCTACACCTTC
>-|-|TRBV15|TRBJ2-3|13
CATSRGNADTQYF
TGTGCCACCAGCAGAGGTAATGCAGATACGCAGTATTTT
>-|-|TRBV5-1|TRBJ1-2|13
CASSWILSDGYTF
TGCGCCAGCAGCTGGATTCTTTCGGATGGCTACACCTTC
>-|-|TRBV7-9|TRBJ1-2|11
CASSLVSGYTF
TGTGCCAGCAGCTTAGTCTCTGGCTACACCTTC
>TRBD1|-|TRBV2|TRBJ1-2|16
CASRNSRDRGSGGYTF
TGTGCCAGCAGGAACTCCCGGGACAGGGGCTCGGGCGGCTACACCTTC
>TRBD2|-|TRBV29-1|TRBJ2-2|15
CSALQLAGGTGELFF
TGCAGCGCGTTGCAGCTAGCGGGGGGTACCGGGGAGCTGTTTTTT
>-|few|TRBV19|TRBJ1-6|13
CASSINGNSPLHF
TGTGCCAGTAGTATAAACGGGAATTCACCCCTCCACTTT
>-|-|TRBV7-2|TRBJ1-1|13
CASSPRQVTEAFF
TGTGCCAGCAGCCCTCGACAGGTCACTGAAGCTTTCTTT
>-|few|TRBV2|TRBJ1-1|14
CARDGGDVNTEAFF
TGTGCCAGGGACGGTGGGGATGTGAACACTGAAGCTTTCTTT
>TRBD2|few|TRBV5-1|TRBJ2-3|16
CASSPRTSGLTDTQYF
TGCGCCAGCAGCCCAAGGACTAGCGGGCTCACAGATACGCAGTATTTT
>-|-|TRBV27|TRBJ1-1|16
CASRDTGRLMNTEAFF
TGTGCCAGCAGAGATACAGGGAGGTTAATGAACACTGAAGCTTTCTTT
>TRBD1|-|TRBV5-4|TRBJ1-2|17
CASSGRGRGAGNYGYTF
TGTGCCAGCAGCGGCAGGGGGCGCGGTGCGGGTAACTATGGCTACACCTTC
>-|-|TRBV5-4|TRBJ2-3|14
CASSLADAPDTQYF
TGTGCCAGCAGCTTGGCGGATGCCCCAGATACGCAGTATTTT
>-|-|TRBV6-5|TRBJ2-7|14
CASSPDRSGYEQYF
TGTGCCAGCAGCCCAGACAGGTCTGGGTACGAGCAGTACTTC
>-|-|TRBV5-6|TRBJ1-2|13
CASKAKDPKGYTF
TGTGCCAGCAAGGCAAAGGACCCGAAGGGCTACACCTTC
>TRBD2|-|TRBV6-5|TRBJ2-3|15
CASSPTSGGADTQYF
TGTGCCAGCAGCCCTACTAGCGGGGGGGCAGATACGCAGTATTTT
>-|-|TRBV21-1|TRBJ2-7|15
CASSVGQPGSYEQYF
TGTGCCAGCAGCGTCGGACAGCCTGGCTCCTACGAGCAGTACTTC
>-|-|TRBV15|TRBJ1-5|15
CATSPGGGLHQPQHF
TGTGCCACCAGCCCCGGGGGGGGGTTGCATCAGCCCCAGCATTTT
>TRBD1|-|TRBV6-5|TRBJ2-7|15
CASNKGQGASYEQYF
TGTGCCAGCAATAAAGGACAGGGGGCCTCCTACGAGCAGTACTTC
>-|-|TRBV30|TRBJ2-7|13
CAWSVPPVYEQYF
TGTGCCTGGAGTGTACCCCCCGTGTACGAGCAGTACTTC
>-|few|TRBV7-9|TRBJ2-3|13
CAIPVDGTDTQYF
TGTGCCATCCCCGTCGATGGCACAGATACGCAGTATTTT
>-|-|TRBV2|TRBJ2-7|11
CASTRSVEQYF
TGTGCCAGCACCCGGAGTGTCGAGCAGTACTTC
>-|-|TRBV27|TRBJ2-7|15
CASSLIGFPTYEQYF
TGTGCCAGCAGTTTAATAGGTTTCCCCACCTACGAGCAGTACTTC
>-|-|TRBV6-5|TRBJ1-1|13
CASSYGQRTEAFF
TGTGCCAGCAGTTACGGCCAGAGAACTGAAGCTTTCTTT
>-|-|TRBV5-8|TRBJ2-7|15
CASSLGHRSSYEQYF
TGTGCCAGCAGCTTGGGACACAGGAGCTCCTACGAGCAGTACTTC
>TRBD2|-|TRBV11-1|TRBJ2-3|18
CASSLAPLGGGYADTQYF
TGTGCCAGCAGCTTAGCACCCCTTGGCGGGGGGTACGCAGATACGCAGTATTTT
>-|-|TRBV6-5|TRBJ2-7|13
CASSYSSGNEQYF
TGTGCCAGCAGTTACTCGTCAGGGAACGAGCAGTACTTC
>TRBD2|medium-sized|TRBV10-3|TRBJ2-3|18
CAISEGTSDFSGTDTQYF
TGTGCCATCAGTGAGGGGACTAGCGACTTCTCAGGCACAGATACGCAGTATTTT
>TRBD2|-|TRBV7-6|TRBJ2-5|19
CASSQGLAGENPYQETQYF
TGTGCCAGCAGCCAGGGACTAGCGGGGGAGAACCCGTACCAAGAGACCCAGTACTTC
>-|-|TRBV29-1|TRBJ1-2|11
CSVQSMGGYTF
TGCAGCGTTCAGTCCATGGGCGGCTACACCTTC
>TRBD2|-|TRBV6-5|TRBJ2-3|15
CASSWGGGSTDTQYF
TGTGCCAGCTCGTGGGGCGGGGGTAGCACAGATACGCAGTATTTT
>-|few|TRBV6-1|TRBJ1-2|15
CASSEEYRSRYGYTF
TGTGCCAGCAGTGAAGAGTACAGATCCCGCTATGGCTACACCTTC
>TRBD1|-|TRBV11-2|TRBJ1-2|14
CASSSTGAGYGYTF
TGTGCCAGCAGCTCTACAGGGGCGGGCTATGGCTACACCTTC
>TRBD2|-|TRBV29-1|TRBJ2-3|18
CSVSPGTSAAWGTDTQYF
TGCAGCGTTAGTCCTGGGACTAGCGCGGCTTGGGGCACAGATACGCAGTATTTT
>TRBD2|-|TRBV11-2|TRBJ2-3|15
CASSSPGGGDHTQYF
TGTGCCAGCAGCTCTCCCGGTGGGGGGGACCATACGCAGTATTTT
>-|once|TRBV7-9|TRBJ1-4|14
CASSFRDANEKLFF
TGTGCCAGCAGCTTTCGGGACGCTAATGAAAAACTGTTTTTT
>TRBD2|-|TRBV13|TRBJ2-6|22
CASSLGARSGLAGGLGANVLTF
TGTGCCAGCAGCTTAGGTGCCAGGAGCGGACTAGCGGGGGGGCTCGGGGCCAACGTCCTGACTTTC
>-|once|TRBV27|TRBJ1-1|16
CASSPQWAGLNTEAFF
TGTGCCAGCAGCCCCCAGTGGGCAGGCTTGAACACTGAAGCTTTCTTT
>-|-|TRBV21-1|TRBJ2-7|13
CASSKGRDYEQYF
TGTGCCAGCAGCAAAGGAAGGGACTACGAGCAGTACTTC
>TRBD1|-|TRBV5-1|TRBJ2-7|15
CASSRDREYGYEQYF
TGCGCCAGCAGCAGAGACAGGGAGTACGGGTACGAGCAGTACTTC